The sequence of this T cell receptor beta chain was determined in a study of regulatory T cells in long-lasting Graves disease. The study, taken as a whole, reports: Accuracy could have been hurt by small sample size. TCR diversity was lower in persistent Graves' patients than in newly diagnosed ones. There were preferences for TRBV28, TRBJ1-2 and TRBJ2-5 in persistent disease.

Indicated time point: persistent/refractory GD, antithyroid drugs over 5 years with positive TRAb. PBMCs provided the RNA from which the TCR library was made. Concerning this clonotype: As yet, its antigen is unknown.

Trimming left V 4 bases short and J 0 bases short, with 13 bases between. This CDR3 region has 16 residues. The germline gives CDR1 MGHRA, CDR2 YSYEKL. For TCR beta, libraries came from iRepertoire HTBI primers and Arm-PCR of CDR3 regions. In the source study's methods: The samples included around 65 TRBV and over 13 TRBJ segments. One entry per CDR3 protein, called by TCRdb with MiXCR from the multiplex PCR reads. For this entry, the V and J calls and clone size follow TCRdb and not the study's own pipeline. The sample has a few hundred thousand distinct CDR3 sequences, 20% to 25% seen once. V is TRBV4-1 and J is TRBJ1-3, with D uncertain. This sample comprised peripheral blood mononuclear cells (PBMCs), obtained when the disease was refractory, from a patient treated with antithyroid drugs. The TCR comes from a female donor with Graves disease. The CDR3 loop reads CASSPLRAHSGNTIYF. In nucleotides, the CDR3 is TGCGCCAGCAGCCCGTTACGGGCCCACTCTGGAAACACCATATATTTT.